Shown below are 30 T cell receptor beta chains from a single sample sequenced in a study of cytomegalovirus exposure and HLA in healthy donors. This PCR relied on a set of 60 Vbeta primers and 13 Jbeta primers. The table came from immunoSEQ multiplex PCR; TCRdb's copy has only in-frame clones and leaves some out. The table lists under 200,000 clones, 78% of them singletons. The sample taken for sequencing was PBMCs. These receptors were collected from a woman in her forties or fifties in good health and CMV-seropositive.

This rearrangement joins TRBV6-1 to TRBJ1-1, with 10 bases that match TRBD1. The CDR3 runs to 15 residues. The ends lost 7 bases at V and 5 bases at J; junction bases unmatched: 10. The V gene's germline CDR1 is MNHNS and CDR2 SASEGT. The CDR3 nucleotides read TGTGCCAGCATTCGGACAGGGGGTCGGGCAACTGAAGCTTTCTTT. Amino acids: CASIRTGGRATEAFF.

V gene TRBV27 combines with J gene TRBJ1-1, with 9 bases matching TRBD1. The V gene end was trimmed by 6 bases and the J gene end by 4 bases; junction bases not matched to a gene: 6. The V gene's germline CDR1 is MNHEY and CDR2 SMNVEV (reference sequence). The CDR3 sequence is 14 residues long. The CDR3 DNA is TGTGCCAGCAGGGGACAGGGCACAGGCACTGAAGCTTTCTTT. Protein sequence: CASRGQGTGTEAFF.

This chain joins TRBV7-2 and TRBJ2-7, with 9 bases aligning to TRBD2. Germline loops: CDR1 SGHTA, CDR2 FQGNSA. The ends lost 1 base at V and 6 bases at J; junction bases unmatched: 10. The CDR3 covers 16 residues. The CDR3 here is CASSLVSSGGPVEQYF. CDR3 nucleotide sequence: TGTGCCAGCAGCTTAGTGTCCAGCGGGGGGCCGGTCGAGCAGTACTTC.

A few counts support this clone. This chain links TRBV5-1 with TRBJ2-3; the D is unclear. Germline assignment: CDR1 SGHRS and CDR2 YFSETQ. The CDR3 consists of 12 residues. The V gene lost 5 bases and the J gene lost 8 bases, with 12 bases spanning the gap. The CDR3 reads CASSAPTITQYF. The CDR3 nucleotides read TGCGCCAGCAGTGCACCCACAATTACGCAGTATTTT.

V gene TRBV19 combines with J gene TRBJ1-1; possible D gene TRBD1, 5 bases. Per the germline V gene, CDR1 is LNHDA and CDR2 is SQIVND (reference sequence). The CDR3 runs to 16 residues. V dropped 7 bases and J dropped 0 bases, with 18 bases sitting between them. The chain's CDR3 is CASMGAKGIMNTEAFF. CDR3 coding DNA: TGTGCCAGTATGGGTGCGAAGGGGATCATGAACACTGAAGCTTTCTTT.

V gene TRBV9 combines with J gene TRBJ2-2; the D gene is possibly TRBD2 (5 bases). The germline V gene has CDR1 SGDLS and CDR2 YYNGEE. The CDR3 is 16 amino acids. V lost 4 bases to trimming and J lost 0 bases, with 13 bases between them. CDR3 sequence (DNA): TGTGCCAGCAGCATCCTAAGCGGAGCGAACACCGGGGAGCTGTTTTTT. This translates into CASSILSGANTGELFF.

This clone was found a few times. The chain uses TRBV5-8 and TRBJ2-3, with D hard to call. Germline V gives CDR1 SGHTS, CDR2 YDEGEE. The CDR3 has 12 amino acids. The ends were cut back, 4 bases at V and 4 bases at J, with 7 bases in the middle. The DNA of the CDR3 is TGTGCCAGCAGCGAGGTCCCAGATACGCAGTATTTT. This encodes CASSEVPDTQYF.

This clone was seen only once. The V and J genes are TRBV7-6 and TRBJ1-6; 9 bases fit TRBD1. Germline-derived CDR1 and CDR2 are SGHVS and FNYEAQ. Unmatched junction bases numbered 8, after V lost 5 bases and J lost 6 bases. This CDR3 region has 16 residues. The CDR3 loop reads CASSETRQGGNSPLHF. The CDR3 DNA sequence: TGTGCCAGCAGCGAGACTCGACAGGGGGGTAATTCACCCCTCCACTTT.

V gene TRBV28 combines with J gene TRBJ2-1; D not resolved. This CDR3 has 11 residues. V was clipped by 3 bases and J by 7 bases, with 4 bases between them. The V gene's germline CDR1 is MDHEN and CDR2 SYDVKM. The CDR3 region is CASSLRNEQFF. In DNA form, the CDR3 reads TGTGCCAGCAGTTTGAGAAATGAGCAGTTCTTC.

This clone was found a few times. The chain joins TRBV30 to TRBJ2-2; TRBD2 matches at 12 bases. CDR1 and CDR2 (germline): GTSNPN, SVGIG (reference sequence). Trimming at V came to 4 bases and at J to 6 bases, leaving 0 bases not matched to a gene. The CDR3 runs 13 residues. The CDR3 DNA reads as TGTGCCTGGACTAGCGGGGGGGCCGGGGAGCTGTTTTTT. It codes for CAWTSGGAGELFF.

The chain is built from TRBV11-3 and TRBJ1-2, with 8 bases matching TRBD1. V was pared by 5 bases and J by 0 bases, with 5 bases of the junction left unmatched. The germline gives CDR1 SGHNT, CDR2 YENEEA. The CDR3 length is 15 residues. The CDR3 DNA sequence: TGTGCCAGCAGCCTAACAGGGGGATCTAACTATGGCTACACCTTC. Translation: CASSLTGGSNYGYTF.

The V and J genes are TRBV18 and TRBJ1-1; D is perhaps TRBD1 (6 bases). The CDR3 length is 14 residues. V lost 3 bases, J lost 0 bases, and 8 bases lay in between. Germline CDR1 reads KGHSH; CDR2 reads LQKENI. The CDR3 loop reads CASSPAGVNTEAFF. The CDR3 DNA sequence: TGTGCCAGCTCACCGGCAGGGGTGAACACTGAAGCTTTCTTT.

The genes are TRBV6-1 and TRBJ1-6; TRBD1 agrees at 9 bases. The length of the CDR3 is 14 residues. CDR1 and CDR2 (germline): MNHNS, SASEGT. J lost 11 bases, V lost 5 bases, and 7 bases had no gene match. As DNA, the CDR3 is TGTGCCAGCAGTAACCCGGGACAGGGAACACCCCTCCACTTT. Its translation: CASSNPGQGTPLHF.

The rearrangement uses TRBV7-9 and TRBJ2-7, with 15 positions matching TRBD2. After removal of 1 base from V and 6 bases from J, the junction contained 1 base not matched to a gene. CDR3 length: 15 residues. The germline V gene encodes CDR1 SEHNR and CDR2 FQNEAQ (reference sequence). CDR3 region: CASSLGTSGRGEQYF. The CDR3 DNA follows: TGTGCCAGCAGCTTAGGGACTAGCGGGAGGGGCGAGCAGTACTTC.

J is TRBJ2-5 and V is TRBV5-4; weak D call: TRBD1 (6 bases). Trimming took 4 bases from V and 2 from J, leaving 9 bases between them. CDR3 size: 13 residues. Germline-derived CDR1 and CDR2 are SGHNT and YYREEE (reference sequence). CDR3 amino acids: CASSRDTQETQYF. The CDR3, as DNA: TGTGCCAGCAGCCGGGACACTCAAGAGACCCAGTACTTC.

V and J are TRBV7-2 and TRBJ2-3, with a weak D call TRBD2 (7 bases). V lost 0 bases to trimming and J lost 6 bases, with 13 bases between them. CDR3 length: 15 residues. Germline CDR1 is SGHTA and CDR2 is FQGNSA. As DNA, the CDR3 is TGTGCCAGCAGCTTAGCACCGGGGGGCAGGGATACGCAGTATTTT. Amino acids: CASSLAPGGRDTQYF.

The table lists this clone with a few counts. This chain links TRBV5-1 with TRBJ2-1; TRBD2 agrees at 7 bases. V lost 0 bases to trimming and J lost 4 bases; unmatched junction nucleotides: 1. The germline gives CDR1 SGHRS, CDR2 YFSETQ. The CDR3 runs to 14 residues. The CDR3 sequence is CASSLEAGYNEQFF. In DNA form, the CDR3 reads TGCGCCAGCAGCTTGGAAGCGGGGTACAATGAGCAGTTCTTC.

This clone appeared a single time. V gene TRBV7-9 combines with J gene TRBJ1-1, with 9 nucleotides matching TRBD1. Germline CDR1 and CDR2: SEHNR and FQNEAQ (reference sequence). The CDR3 spans 13 residues. V lost 1 base to trimming and J lost 8 bases; unmatched junction nucleotides: 2. The CDR3 spells CASSLEQGAEAFF. In nucleotides, the CDR3 is TGTGCCAGCAGCTTAGAACAGGGGGCAGAAGCTTTCTTT.

This clone was detected only a few times. The chain has TRBV7-6 and TRBJ1-1; 7 bases match TRBD1. J lost 6 bases, V lost 5 bases, and 15 bases had no gene match. There are 16 residues in the CDR3. From germline, CDR1 is SGHVS and CDR2 FNYEAQ. The CDR3 sequence is CASSPHGQEGIPEAFF. The CDR3 coding sequence is TGTGCCAGCAGCCCCCATGGACAGGAGGGAATACCTGAAGCTTTCTTT. The whole variable domain, remainder taken from reference TRBV7-6 and TRBJ1-1, is GAGVSQSPRYKVTKRGQDVALRCDPISGHVSLYWYRQALGQGPEFLTYFNYEAQQDKSGLPNDRFSAERPEGSISTLTIQRTEQRDSAMYRCASSPHGQEGIPEAFFGQGTRLTVV.

The chain couples TRBV7-2 to TRBJ2-3; D is uncertain. Germline lookup yields CDR1 SGHTA and CDR2 FQGNSA. The CDR3 covers 15 residues. V lost 5 bases, J lost 3 bases, and 15 bases lay in between. The CDR3 is CASSRPTIRTDTQYF. The DNA of the CDR3 is TGTGCCAGCAGCCGCCCCACCATACGGACAGATACGCAGTATTTT.

The rearrangement links TRBV7-9 to TRBJ1-1; weak D call: TRBD1 (6 bases). The germline V gene encodes CDR1 SEHNR and CDR2 FQNEAQ (reference sequence). V was clipped by 4 bases and J by 2 bases, with 11 bases between them. The CDR3 extends over 14 amino acids. This chain's CDR3 is CASSSPTGNTEAFF. CDR3 nucleotides: TGTGCCAGCAGCTCTCCGACAGGAAACACTGAAGCTTTCTTT.

The chain uses TRBV28 and TRBJ2-3, with 11 bases matching TRBD1. The V segment lost 3 bases and the J segment 14 bases; nucleotides outside the gene matches: 10. CDR3 length: 14 amino acids. Germline CDR1 is MDHEN and CDR2 is SYDVKM. DNA of the CDR3: TGTGCCAGCAGTTTCTTGGGACAGGGGGTCCGTCCGTATTTT. This encodes CASSFLGQGVRPYF.

This sequence joins TRBV21-1 and TRBJ2-1; the table's D call TRBD1 went unverified against the DNA. TRBV21-1 is annotated as a pseudogene. The CDR3 consists of 15 residues. The DNA of the CDR3 is TGTGCCAGCAGCCATCCAGACCCAGGTTCGGATGAGCAGTTCTTC. Its translation is CASSHPDPGSDEQFF.

This chain connects TRBV9 to TRBJ2-1; the D gene is possibly TRBD1 (6 bases). CDR3 length: 12 amino acids. Germline values: CDR1 SGDLS, CDR2 YYNGEE. V dropped 4 bases and J dropped 10 bases, with 12 bases sitting between them. The CDR3 DNA is TGTGCCAGCAGCCCCAGGGGTCAGGAGCAGTTCTTC. It specifies CASSPRGQEQFF.

The CDR3 DNA sequence: TGTGCCAGCAGCGTATCGACTAGCGGAGGGGAGCAGTTCTTC. This codes for CASSVSTSGGEQFF. The genes are TRBV9 and TRBJ2-1; 9 positions match TRBD2. This CDR3 contains 14 residues. CDR1 is SGDLS and CDR2 is YYNGEE in the germline V gene. J gave up 10 bases and V 1 base, and 6 bases lay outside the gene matches.

The chain uses TRBV21-1 and TRBJ2-5; the D call of TRBD2 is as the table states it, not checked on the DNA. TRBV21-1 is labeled a pseudogene. The CDR3 is 23 residues long. The CDR3 sequence: CASSITADRPSCGRLNKGETQYF. CDR3 DNA: TGTGCCAGCAGCATCACAGCAGACAGGCCCTCGTGCGGGAGGCTCAACAAAGGAGAGACCCAGTACTTC.

The gene calls are TRBV4-2 and TRBJ2-1; D gene ambiguous. There are 15 residues in the CDR3. Per the germline V gene, CDR1 is LGHNA and CDR2 is YNFKEQ. V shed 3 bases and J shed 1 base, with 10 bases lying between them. The CDR3 nucleotides are TGTGCCAGCAGCCATGTCGTCCAGTCCTACAATGAGCAGTTCTTC. This codes for CASSHVVQSYNEQFF.

This chain joins TRBV19 and TRBJ2-1; 9 nucleotides match TRBD2. CDR3 length: 17 residues. Germline V gene lookup returns CDR1 LNHDA and CDR2 SQIVND (reference sequence). Trimming removed 3 bases from V and 7 bases from J; junction bases left unmatched: 13. CDR3 sequence: CASSMGEGSGGRNEQFF. For the CDR3, the DNA is TGTGCCAGTAGTATGGGGGAGGGGAGCGGGGGGAGGAATGAGCAGTTCTTC.

This chain connects TRBV5-1 to TRBJ2-6; D call uncertain. CDR3 length equals 16 residues. Per the germline V gene, CDR1 is SGHRS and CDR2 is YFSETQ. Trimming left V 2 bases short and J 0 bases short, with 9 bases between. The CDR3 here is CASSFTASSGANVLTF. Here the CDR3 DNA reads TGCGCCAGCAGCTTTACAGCCAGCTCTGGGGCCAACGTCCTGACTTTC.

V is TRBV6-5 and J is TRBJ1-6; no clear D gene. The CDR3 is 14 amino acids. Deletions cut 6 bases from V and 3 bases from J, with 9 bases between. Germline V gene lookup returns CDR1 MNHEY and CDR2 SVGAGI. In DNA, the CDR3 is TGTGCCAGCAGCGGGAGTGGCTATAATTCACCCCTCCACTTT. It encodes CASSGSGYNSPLHF.